The 19 T cell receptor beta chains given below trace back to one sample, sequenced in a study of blood T cell repertoires in COVID-19. Assay used: immunoSEQ multiplex PCR; TCRdb lists only in-frame clones, some missing. The sample shows 95,000 to 150,000 clones, about 78% of them seen only once. Source material: peripheral blood. These receptors came from a man between 65 and 85 years old with acute or convalescent COVID-19.

Worth noting for this clone: Germline is not matched at one junction end, which may reflect a read error. The chain combines TRBV5-1 with TRBJ2-5; 8 nucleotides agree with TRBD2. This CDR3 has 19 residues. Germline V gene sequence: CDR1 SGHRS, CDR2 YFSETQ. The DNA for the CDR3 is TGCGCCCGCAGCTTGGGGGGGGACTCGCGGGGGGATTACCAAGAGACCCAGTACTTC. It translates to CARSLGGDSRGDYQETQYF.

The chain has TRBV4-1 and TRBJ2-1; D might be TRBD1 (6 bases). V lost 4 bases to trimming and J lost 7 bases, with 14 bases between them. Germline V gives CDR1 MGHRA, CDR2 YSYEKL. This CDR3 has 14 residues. The CDR3 region is CASSLRTVNNEQFF. For the CDR3, the DNA is TGCGCCAGCAGCCTTCGGACAGTTAATAATGAGCAGTTCTTC.

The rearrangement joins TRBV5-3 to TRBJ2-7; no clear D gene. TRBV5-3 is an ORF for which the function is uncertain. The CDR3 is 13 residues long. The germline V and J ends were trimmed by 3 bases and 6 bases, with 13 bases remaining between them. CDR3 sequence: CARSSRRRCEQYF. CDR3 sequence (DNA): TGTGCCAGAAGCTCTAGACGGCGCTGCGAGCAGTACTTC.

This sequence joins TRBV6-4 and TRBJ1-6; 10 bases line up with TRBD1. Germline V gene lookup returns CDR1 MRHNA and CDR2 SNTAGT. J lost 8 bases, V lost 5 bases, and 6 bases had no gene match. The CDR3 loop spans 15 amino acids. The CDR3 here is CASSNDRGQDSPLHF. The DNA of the CDR3 is TGTGCCAGCAGTAACGACAGGGGGCAGGATTCACCCCTCCACTTT.

This sequence joins TRBV4-2 and TRBJ2-1; D is possibly TRBD1 (6 bases). In germline, CDR1 is LGHNA, CDR2 YNFKEQ. Trimming left V 0 bases short and J 9 bases short, with 24 bases between. CDR3 length: 18 residues. For the CDR3, the DNA is TGTGCCAGCAGCCAAGATGTCGTGTGGATGCAGGGCAGGGGTGAGCAGTTCTTC. Protein product: CASSQDVVWMQGRGEQFF.

The gene calls are TRBV5-4 and TRBJ2-1; weak D call: TRBD2 (6 bases). Germline V gene lookup returns CDR1 SGHNT and CDR2 YYREEE (reference sequence). This CDR3 contains 16 residues. V was shortened by 1 base and J by 2 bases, with 13 bases between the two germline ends. CDR3 protein: CASSLLDRGTYNEQFF. In DNA form, the CDR3 reads TGTGCCAGCAGCTTGTTAGACCGGGGGACCTACAATGAGCAGTTCTTC.

As regards this clone: Its ends do not fully match the called genes, so a read error is possible. This chain connects TRBV11-1 to TRBJ2-7; TRBD2 is a possible D gene (5 bases). The CDR3 has 14 amino acids. Germline assignment: CDR1 SGHAT and CDR2 FQDESV (reference sequence). The CDR3 DNA sequence: TGTGCCAGCAGCTCTTTAGGAGATATGGAGAGGGCAAACTTC. Its protein is CASSSLGDMERANF.

The V and J genes are TRBV19 and TRBJ2-4; no clear D. Germline V gene lookup returns CDR1 LNHDA and CDR2 SQIVND (reference sequence). V lost 0 bases and J 2 bases, leaving 8 bases between the germline ends. CDR3 length equals 15 residues. The CDR3 is CASSIDLASKNIQYF. The CDR3, as DNA: TGTGCCAGTAGTATAGATCTGGCTTCCAAAAACATTCAGTACTTC.

V and J are TRBV6-1 and TRBJ1-2; tentative D call: TRBD1 (6 bases). This CDR3 region has 14 residues. Germline V gives CDR1 MNHNS, CDR2 SASEGT. The V end lost 1 base, the J end lost 4 bases, and 10 bases lay between the germline ends. The CDR3 sequence is CASSEGGGAYGYTF. The DNA of the CDR3 is TGTGCCAGCAGTGAAGGAGGGGGTGCCTATGGCTACACCTTC.

V gene TRBV30 combines with J gene TRBJ1-6, with a weak D call TRBD1 (6 bases). The CDR3 is made up of 18 amino acids. V was shortened by 0 bases and J by 6 bases, with 21 bases between the two germline ends. Germline loops: CDR1 GTSNPN, CDR2 SVGIG (reference sequence). The CDR3 coding sequence is TGTGCCTGGAGTGTACGGGCAGGGGCCTTACCTCTTAATTCACCCCTCCACTTT. Translation: CAWSVRAGALPLNSPLHF.

The chain employs TRBV5-1 and TRBJ2-7; 7 positions match TRBD1. Germline CDR1 SGHRS, CDR2 YFSETQ. The CDR3 runs to 15 residues. With 3 bases clipped from V and 5 bases from J, the junction kept 11 bases outside the gene matches. The CDR3 region is CASSYMTGSLDEQYF. In DNA, the CDR3 is TGCGCCAGCAGCTACATGACAGGGTCTCTGGACGAGCAGTACTTC.

The chain employs TRBV29-1 and TRBJ1-3, with TRBD1 identical over 10 bases. Germline trimming cut 7 bases from V and 12 bases from J; bases unmatched to any gene: 9. The length of the CDR3 is 12 residues. Germline lookup yields CDR1 SQVTM and CDR2 ANQGSEA. In DNA, the CDR3 is TGCAGCGCATATCGGGACAGGGGTATCATATATTTT. Translation gives CSAYRDRGIIYF.

This clone came up once. This chain connects TRBV7-3 to TRBJ1-2; the D is unclear. Between the trimmed V and J ends, which lost 1 base and 1 base, there was a span of 10 bases. The CDR3 contains 15 residues. The germline CDR1 and CDR2 sequences are SGHTA and FQGTGA. The DNA for the CDR3 is TGTGCCAGCAGCTTAATGGCTCAGTATAACTATGGCTACACCTTC. It encodes CASSLMAQYNYGYTF.

The sample holds a few counts of this clone. The CDR3 is CATSDGTGGNPEKLFF. For the CDR3, the DNA is TGTGCCACCAGTGATGGGACAGGGGGCAATCCTGAAAAACTGTTTTTT. J is TRBJ1-4 and V is TRBV24-1; 12 nucleotides line up with TRBD1. The CDR3 covers 16 residues. After removal of 3 bases from V and 7 bases from J, the junction contained 5 bases not matched to a gene. Germline assignment: CDR1 KGHDR and CDR2 SFDVKD.

V is TRBV6-2 or TRBV6-3 and J is TRBJ2-3; a weak D match, TRBD1 (6 bases). Germline V gene sequence: CDR1 MNHEY, CDR2 SVGEGT. Between the trimmed V and J ends, which lost 2 bases and 2 bases, there was a span of 8 bases. The CDR3 is made up of 14 amino acids. The CDR3 bases are TGTGCCAGCAGTTACCAGGGGCTCACAGATACGCAGTATTTT. It yields the protein CASSYQGLTDTQYF.

In its sample, this clone was seen once. The CDR3 sequence: CASSQSGSGGSNQPQHF. The CDR3 nucleotides read TGCGCCAGCAGCCAAAGCGGCTCAGGGGGTAGCAATCAGCCCCAGCATTTT. The V call is TRBV4-1, the J call TRBJ1-5; TRBD1 agrees at 7 bases. J gave up 0 bases and V 2 bases, and 7 bases lay outside the gene matches. There are 17 residues in the CDR3. Germline lookup yields CDR1 MGHRA and CDR2 YSYEKL.

The V call is TRBV7-9, the J call TRBJ2-3; 7 nucleotides match TRBD2. The V gene end was trimmed by 0 bases and the J gene end by 4 bases; junction bases not matched to a gene: 7. The CDR3 totals 16 residues. From germline, CDR1 is SEHNR and CDR2 FQNEAQ (reference sequence). Here the CDR3 reads CASSLARAGDSDTQYF. The CDR3 DNA reads as TGTGCCAGCAGCTTAGCGCGGGCGGGGGATTCAGATACGCAGTATTTT. The full variable domain, rest sourced from reference TRBV7-9 and TRBJ2-3, is DTGVSQNPRHKITKRGQNVTFRCDPISEHNRLYWYRQTLGQGPEFLTYFQNEAQLEKSRLLSDRFSAERPKGSFSTLEIQRTEQGDSAMYLCASSLARAGDSDTQYFGPGTRLTVL.

This clone was counted only a few times. V is TRBV13 and J is TRBJ2-2; tentatively, D is TRBD1 (6 bases). Germline V CDR1 and CDR2: PRHDT, FYEKMQ (reference sequence). V was pared by 11 bases and J by 0 bases, with 7 bases between. The CDR3 extends over 12 amino acids. Written as DNA, the CDR3 is TGTGCCGGACAGACGAACACCGGGGAGCTGTTTTTT. This sequence encodes CAGQTNTGELFF.

The chain is built from TRBV6-5 and TRBJ1-2; a possible D gene is TRBD1 (5 bases). Per germline, CDR1 MNHEY and CDR2 SVGAGI. There are 12 residues in the CDR3. V dropped 6 bases and J dropped 4 bases, with 9 bases sitting between them. Here the CDR3 DNA reads TGTGCCAGCAGCCCAGGGCTCTATGGCTACACCTTC. Translation gives CASSPGLYGYTF.